Many counts were recorded for the clone carrying this T cell receptor (beta chain). Its antigen is currently unknown. The CDR3 runs to 13 residues. The trim removed 5 bases at V and 3 bases at J, leaving 7 bases unmatched. Germline CDR1 DFQATT, CDR2 SNEGSKA (reference sequence). The source of the sample is a study of T-cell reconstitution after alpha-beta-depleted transplantation in children. Study findings and constraints: Hyperexpanded clones declined; after one year, newly produced T cells mostly supplied diversity. The origin of alpha-beta T cells about two months after transplant was reportedly several hundred expanded graft clones. Recipient T cells and thymic progenitors that survived were the source of the high TCRbeta diversity seen at day 60 in some patients.

During its preparation, the TCRbeta library received unique molecular identifiers. MiXCR, applied by TCRdb to the PCR reads, yields one record per CDR3 protein. The data contain roughly 670,000 distinct CDR3 sequences, around 13% of them singletons. Sequenced material: PBMCs, taken before TCRalphabeta/CD19-depleted stem cell transplant. The sequence derives from a girl between 2 and 10 years old with congenital amegakaryocytic thrombocytopenia, due to receive a stem cell transplant. The chain joins TRBV20-1 to TRBJ2-7; 7 bases map to TRBD1. CDR3 amino acids: CSADPGTDYEQYF. The CDR3 nucleotides read TGCAGTGCTGACCCCGGGACAGACTACGAGCAGTACTTC.